This TCR beta chain was identified during a study of T-cell memory formation after mild COVID-19. Study at large: TCR clusters largely stayed donor specific. Study results and caveats: The SARS-CoV-2 specificity of second-wave clones reaching peak at day 37 remained unverified. Contracting clones from day 15 to 85 showed balanced CD4/CD8; later expanders favored CD4+.

A few counts support this clonotype. Its specificity is not known. TCRdb reprocessed the 5' RACE reads via MiXCR and lists one record per CDR3 protein. The sample shows under 300,000 distinct CDR3 sequences, approximately 7.6% of them seen only once. The CDR3 extends over 14 amino acids. Per the germline V gene, CDR1 is MNHEY and CDR2 is SVGAGI. The V and J ends lost 0 bases and 6 bases respectively, with 11 bases between them. This sequence joins TRBV6-5 and TRBJ1-2; D is unresolved. Material: PBMCs or a T cell subset sorted from them (not recorded which). The clonotype was recovered from a man between 18 and 35 years old who had mild COVID-19 (a few samples of this study predate the infection). Cell type and time point are not known. The CDR3 DNA is TGTGCCAGCAGTTACTCGACGGCCCCGCATGGCTACACCTTC. It specifies CASSYSTAPHGYTF.